The sequence of this TCR beta chain was determined in a study of beta chain features in type 1 diabetes. Overall study context: Age and gender were similar between patients and healthy donors, as were cell yields. Study-wide results and caveats: A definitive answer on HLA type influencing TCRB rearrangement was not reached here. Shorter TCRB CDR3s, moderately but significantly so, marked every one of the four CD4+ subsets in Type 1 diabetes patients.

Details on this clone: Its antigen is not known.

The length of the CDR3 is 17 residues. The trim removed 7 bases at V and 2 bases at J, leaving 11 bases unmatched. Per germline, CDR1 ENHRY and CDR2 SYGVKD. The whole isolated RNA underwent reverse transcription, so sequencing captured expressed TCRB transcripts. This table comes from immunoSEQ multiplex PCR, and its TCRdb copy is limited to in-frame clones, with some not included. This table holds around 45,000 clones, around 45% found once. The source is a man younger than 45 with type 1 diabetes. The specimen sequenced was stem cell memory CD4+ T cells from blood. The rearrangement links TRBV10-3 to TRBJ2-1; 10 bases are a match to TRBD2. In nucleotides, the CDR3 is TGTGCCATCACCGCATCCGAAACTAGCGGGACCTACAATGAGCAGTTCTTC. Protein sequence: CAITASETSGTYNEQFF.